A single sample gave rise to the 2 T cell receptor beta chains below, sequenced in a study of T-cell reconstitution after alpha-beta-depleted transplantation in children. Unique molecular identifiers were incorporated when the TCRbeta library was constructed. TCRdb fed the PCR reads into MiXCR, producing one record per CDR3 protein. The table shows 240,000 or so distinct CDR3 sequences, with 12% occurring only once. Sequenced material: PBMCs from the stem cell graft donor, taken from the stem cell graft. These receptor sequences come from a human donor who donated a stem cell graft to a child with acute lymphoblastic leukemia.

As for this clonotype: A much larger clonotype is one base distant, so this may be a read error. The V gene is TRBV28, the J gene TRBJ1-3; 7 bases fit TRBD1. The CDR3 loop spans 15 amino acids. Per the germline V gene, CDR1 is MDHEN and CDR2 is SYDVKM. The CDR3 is CASSLGTVSGNSIYF. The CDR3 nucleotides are TGTGCCAGCAGTTTGGGGACAGTCTCTGGAAACAGCATATATTTT.

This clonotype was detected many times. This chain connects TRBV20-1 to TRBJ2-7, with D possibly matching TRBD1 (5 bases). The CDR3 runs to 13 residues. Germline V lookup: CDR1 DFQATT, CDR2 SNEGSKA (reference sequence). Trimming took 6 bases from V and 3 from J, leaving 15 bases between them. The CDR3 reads CSANVRDSYEQYF. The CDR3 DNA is TGCAGTGCCAACGTCAGGGATAGCTACGAGCAGTACTTC.